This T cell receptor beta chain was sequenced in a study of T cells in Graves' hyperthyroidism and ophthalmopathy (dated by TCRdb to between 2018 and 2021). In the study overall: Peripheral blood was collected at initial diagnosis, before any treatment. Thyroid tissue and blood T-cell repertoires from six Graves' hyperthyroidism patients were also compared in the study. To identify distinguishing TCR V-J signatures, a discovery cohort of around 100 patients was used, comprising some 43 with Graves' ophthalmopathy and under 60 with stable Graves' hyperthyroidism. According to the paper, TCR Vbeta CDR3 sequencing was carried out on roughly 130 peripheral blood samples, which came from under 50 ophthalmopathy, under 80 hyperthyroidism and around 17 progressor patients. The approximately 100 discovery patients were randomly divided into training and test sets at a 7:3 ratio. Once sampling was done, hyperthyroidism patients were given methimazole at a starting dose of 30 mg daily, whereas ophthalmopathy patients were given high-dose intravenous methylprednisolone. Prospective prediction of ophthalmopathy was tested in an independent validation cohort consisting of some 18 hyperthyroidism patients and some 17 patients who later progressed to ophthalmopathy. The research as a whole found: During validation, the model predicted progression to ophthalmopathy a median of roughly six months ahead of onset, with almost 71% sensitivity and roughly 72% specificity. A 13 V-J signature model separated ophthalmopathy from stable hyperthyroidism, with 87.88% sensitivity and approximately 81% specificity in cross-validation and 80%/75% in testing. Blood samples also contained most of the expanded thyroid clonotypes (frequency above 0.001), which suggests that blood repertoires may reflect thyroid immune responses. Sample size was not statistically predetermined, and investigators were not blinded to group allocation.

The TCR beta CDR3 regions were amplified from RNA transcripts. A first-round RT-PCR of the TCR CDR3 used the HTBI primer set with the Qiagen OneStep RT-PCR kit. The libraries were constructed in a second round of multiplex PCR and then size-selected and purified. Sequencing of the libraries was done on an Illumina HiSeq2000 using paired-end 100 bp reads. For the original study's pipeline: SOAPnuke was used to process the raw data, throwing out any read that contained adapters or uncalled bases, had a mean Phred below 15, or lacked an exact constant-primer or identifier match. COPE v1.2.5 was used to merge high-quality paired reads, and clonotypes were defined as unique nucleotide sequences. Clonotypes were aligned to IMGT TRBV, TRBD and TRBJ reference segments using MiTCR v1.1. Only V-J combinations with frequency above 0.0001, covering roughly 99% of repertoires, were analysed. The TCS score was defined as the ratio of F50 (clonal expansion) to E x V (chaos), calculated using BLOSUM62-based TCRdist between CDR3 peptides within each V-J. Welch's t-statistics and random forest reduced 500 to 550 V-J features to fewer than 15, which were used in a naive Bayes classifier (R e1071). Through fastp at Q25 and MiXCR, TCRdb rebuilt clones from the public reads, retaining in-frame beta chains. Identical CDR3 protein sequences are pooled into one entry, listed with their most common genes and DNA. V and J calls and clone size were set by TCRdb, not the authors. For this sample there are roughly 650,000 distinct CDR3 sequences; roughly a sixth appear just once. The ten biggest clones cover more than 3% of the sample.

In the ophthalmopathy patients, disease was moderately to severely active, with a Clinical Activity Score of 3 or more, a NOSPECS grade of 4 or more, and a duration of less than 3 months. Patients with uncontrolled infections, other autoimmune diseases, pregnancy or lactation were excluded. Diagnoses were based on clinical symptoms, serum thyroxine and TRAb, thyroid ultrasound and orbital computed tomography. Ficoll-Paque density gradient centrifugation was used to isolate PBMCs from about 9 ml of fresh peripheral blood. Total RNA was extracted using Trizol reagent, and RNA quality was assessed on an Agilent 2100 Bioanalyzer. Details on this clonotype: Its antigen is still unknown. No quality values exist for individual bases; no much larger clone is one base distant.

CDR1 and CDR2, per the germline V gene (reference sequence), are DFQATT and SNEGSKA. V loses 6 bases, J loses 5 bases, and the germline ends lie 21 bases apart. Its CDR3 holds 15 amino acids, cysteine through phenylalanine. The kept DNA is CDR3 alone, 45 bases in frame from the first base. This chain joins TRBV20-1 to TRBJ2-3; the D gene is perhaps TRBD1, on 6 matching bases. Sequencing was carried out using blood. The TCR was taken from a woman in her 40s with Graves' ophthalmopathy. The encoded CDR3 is CSAATGPLGGDTQYF. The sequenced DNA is TGCAGTGCGGCCACCGGGCCCTTAGGGGGAGATACGCAGTATTTT.